These 16 T cell receptor beta chains originate from one sample sequenced in a study of blood T cell repertoires in COVID-19. The assay was immunoSEQ multiplex PCR, and TCRdb's table has in-frame clones only and misses some. The table shows approximately 250,000 clones, with roughly 86% occurring only once. Sequenced: peripheral blood. These TCRs come from a man in his fifties or sixties with acute or convalescent COVID-19.

This rearrangement joins TRBV6-5 to TRBJ2-3; TRBD2 is a possible D gene (6 bases). Germline CDR1 MNHEY, CDR2 SVGAGI. The CDR3 is 16 residues long. V gave up 2 bases and J gave up 0 bases, with 12 bases separating them. The CDR3 region is CASSYDGAGSTDTQYF. CDR3 DNA sequence: TGTGCCAGCAGTTACGACGGGGCGGGAAGCACAGATACGCAGTATTTT.

This chain connects TRBV18 to TRBJ2-1; D gene unclear. Trimming pared 0 bases from V and 1 base from J, leaving 16 bases between. The germline V gene has CDR1 KGHSH and CDR2 LQKENI. The CDR3 extends over 18 amino acids. The CDR3 loop reads CASSPPVPLSSSYNEQFF. The CDR3 DNA follows: TGTGCCAGCTCACCACCGGTGCCCCTAAGCTCGTCCTACAATGAGCAGTTCTTC. Based on the CDR3 plus reference TRBV18 and TRBJ2-1, the full variable domain is NAGVMQNPRHLVRRRGQEARLRCSPMKGHSHVYWYRQLPEEGLKFMVYLQKENIIDESGMPKERFSAEFPKEGPSILRIQQVVRGDSAAYFCASSPPVPLSSSYNEQFFGPGTRLTVL.

This chain uses TRBV11-3 with TRBJ2-7; 8 bases line up with TRBD2. Germline lookup yields CDR1 SGHNT and CDR2 YENEEA. This CDR3 is built from 15 residues. The ends lost 1 base at V and 1 base at J; junction bases unmatched: 3. CDR3: CASSLAGGESYEQYF. Here the CDR3 DNA reads TGTGCCAGCAGCTTAGCGGGAGGGGAGTCCTACGAGCAGTACTTC.

The chain combines TRBV7-9 with TRBJ2-2, with unresolved D. The CDR3 length is 14 residues. Germline lookup yields CDR1 SEHNR and CDR2 FQNEAQ (reference sequence). V shed 1 base and J shed 5 bases, with 8 bases lying between them. The CDR3 here is CASSLGSVTGELFF. The DNA of the CDR3 is TGTGCCAGCAGCTTAGGCAGCGTTACCGGGGAGCTGTTTTTT.

This sequence joins TRBV7-6 and TRBJ1-1; no firm D call. CDR3 length: 17 amino acids. Germline V gene data show CDR1 as SGHVS and CDR2 as FNYEAQ. The V end was cut by 1 base, the J end by 0 bases, with 15 bases between. The CDR3 coding sequence is TGTGCCAGCAGCTTAGGGTTGAGAGGGTCTATGAACACTGAAGCTTTCTTT. It translates to CASSLGLRGSMNTEAFF.

A single count supports this clone. The chain is built from TRBV6-5 and TRBJ2-1, with D maybe TRBD2 (5 bases). The CDR3 is 13 residues long. V lost 4 bases and J lost 7, with 11 bases in between. Looked up from germline, CDR1 is MNHEY and CDR2 is SVGAGI. CDR3 in DNA: TGTGCCAGCAGTTGGTCGGACTGGAATGAGCAGTTCTTC. Translation: CASSWSDWNEQFF.

There are a few counts of this clone. This chain joins TRBV19 and TRBJ2-7, with D tentatively TRBD2 (5 bases). Germline V gives CDR1 LNHDA, CDR2 SQIVND (reference sequence). V gave up 1 base and J gave up 3 bases, with 13 bases separating them. The CDR3 covers 15 residues. CDR3 protein: CASSIAGLSNYEQYF. The CDR3 DNA follows: TGTGCCAGTAGTATAGCCGGACTCTCTAACTACGAGCAGTACTTC. The whole variable domain, remainder taken from reference TRBV19 and TRBJ2-7, is DGGITQSPKYLFRKEGQNVTLSCEQNLNHDAMYWYRQDPGQGLRLIYYSQIVNDFQKGDIAEGYSVSREKKESFPLTVTSAQKNPTAFYLCASSIAGLSNYEQYFGPGTRLTVT.

This sequence joins TRBV11-3 and TRBJ1-1; D remains ambiguous. Deletions cut 1 base from V and 7 bases from J, with 4 bases between. The CDR3 is 11 residues long. Germline CDR1 is SGHNT and CDR2 is YENEEA. The CDR3: CASSLVSEAFF. The CDR3 DNA reads TGTGCCAGCAGCTTAGTCAGTGAAGCTTTCTTT.

This chain connects TRBV6-6 to TRBJ1-1; 8 bases map to TRBD1. This CDR3 is 13 amino acids long. The germline V gene encodes CDR1 MNHNY and CDR2 SVGAGI (reference sequence). J gave up 1 base and V 7 bases, and 2 bases lay outside the gene matches. CDR3 nucleotides: TGTGCCAGCAAGGGACAGGCGAACACTGAAGCTTTCTTT. The encoded protein is CASKGQANTEAFF.

The CDR3 spells CASSPGLFGAFF. The CDR3 coding sequence is TGTGCCAGCAGCCCGGGACTTTTTGGAGCTTTCTTT. The chain combines TRBV11-3 with TRBJ1-1; possibly TRBD1 for D (5 bases). Looked up from germline, CDR1 is SGHNT and CDR2 is YENEEA. The length of the CDR3 is 12 residues. Trimming pared 5 bases from V and 10 bases from J, leaving 14 bases between.

This clone showed up just a few times. The V call is TRBV19, the J call TRBJ1-2, with D maybe TRBD1 (6 bases). Germline-derived CDR1 and CDR2 are LNHDA and SQIVND (reference sequence). The length of the CDR3 is 15 residues. With 2 bases removed from V and 2 bases from J, the gap between germline ends came to 12 bases. The DNA of the CDR3 is TGTGCCAGTAGTATACCGACAGGAGTCAACTATGGCTACACCTTC. Translation: CASSIPTGVNYGYTF.

V and J are TRBV9 and TRBJ2-7, with TRBD2 identical over 13 bases. The CDR3 extends over 16 amino acids. Trimming at V came to 4 bases and at J to 6 bases, leaving 10 bases not matched to a gene. The germline V gene encodes CDR1 SGDLS and CDR2 YYNGEE. CDR3 region: CASSSNGLAGESEQYF. Written as DNA, the CDR3 is TGTGCCAGCAGCTCAAACGGACTAGCGGGAGAAAGCGAGCAGTACTTC.

The chain links TRBV24-1 to TRBJ2-1, with 7 bases lining up with TRBD1. The V gene's germline CDR1 is KGHDR and CDR2 SFDVKD. CDR3 size: 16 residues. V dropped 4 bases and J dropped 4; count of bases not matched to a gene: 9. The CDR3 reads CATSDPRQGGYNEQFF. In DNA form, the CDR3 reads TGTGCCACCAGTGACCCAAGACAGGGCGGATACAATGAGCAGTTCTTC.

This clone was detected once. The chain couples TRBV4-2 to TRBJ2-1; TRBD2 matches 8 bases. The CDR3 runs 16 residues. The germline CDR1 and CDR2 sequences are LGHNA and YNFKEQ. V was clipped by 4 bases and J by 7 bases; unmatched bases: 12. CDR3: CASSPAGLAERNEQFF. As DNA, the CDR3 is TGTGCCAGCAGCCCGGCCGGACTAGCCGAGAGGAATGAGCAGTTCTTC.

This clone has only a few counts. The rearrangement joins TRBV6-2 or TRBV6-3 to TRBJ2-5, with 9 bases fitting TRBD1. The CDR3 totals 17 residues. The trim removed 4 bases at V and 4 bases at J, leaving 13 bases unmatched. Germline V CDR1 and CDR2: MNHEY, SVGEGT. The CDR3 loop is CASSFDPAQGAAETQYF. CDR3 nucleotides: TGTGCCAGCAGTTTCGACCCTGCACAGGGGGCGGCAGAGACCCAGTACTTC.

The V gene is TRBV24-1, the J gene TRBJ2-2; 7 positions agree with TRBD1. After removal of 5 bases from V and 0 bases from J, the junction contained 5 bases not matched to a gene. From germline, CDR1 is KGHDR and CDR2 SFDVKD. The CDR3 is 16 amino acids. CDR3 protein: CATSVGRGPNTGELFF. CDR3 in DNA: TGTGCCACCAGTGTGGGTAGGGGGCCGAACACCGGGGAGCTGTTTTTT.